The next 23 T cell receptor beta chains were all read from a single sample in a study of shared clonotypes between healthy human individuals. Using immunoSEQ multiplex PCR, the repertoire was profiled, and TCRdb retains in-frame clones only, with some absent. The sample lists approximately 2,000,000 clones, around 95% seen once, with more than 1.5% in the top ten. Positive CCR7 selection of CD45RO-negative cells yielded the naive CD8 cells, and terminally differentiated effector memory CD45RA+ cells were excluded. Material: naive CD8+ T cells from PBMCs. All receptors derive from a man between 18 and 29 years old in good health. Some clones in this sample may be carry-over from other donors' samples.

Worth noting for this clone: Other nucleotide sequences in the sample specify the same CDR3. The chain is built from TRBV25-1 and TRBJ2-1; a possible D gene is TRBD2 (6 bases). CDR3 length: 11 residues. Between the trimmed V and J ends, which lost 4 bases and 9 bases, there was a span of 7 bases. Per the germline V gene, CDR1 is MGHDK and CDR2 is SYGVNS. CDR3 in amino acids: CASSVGGEQFF. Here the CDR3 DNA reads TGTGCCAGCAGTGTGGGGGGTGAGCAGTTCTTC.

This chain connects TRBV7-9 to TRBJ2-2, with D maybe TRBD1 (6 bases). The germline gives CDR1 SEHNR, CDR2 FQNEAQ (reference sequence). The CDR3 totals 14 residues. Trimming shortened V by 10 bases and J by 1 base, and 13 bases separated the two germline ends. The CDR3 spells CATTKGGNTGELFF. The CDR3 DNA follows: TGTGCCACAACCAAAGGGGGGAACACCGGGGAGCTGTTTTTT. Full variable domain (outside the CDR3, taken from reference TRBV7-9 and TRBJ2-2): DTGVSQNPRHKITKRGQNVTFRCDPISEHNRLYWYRQTLGQGPEFLTYFQNEAQLEKSRLLSDRFSAERPKGSFSTLEIQRTEQGDSAMYLCATTKGGNTGELFFGEGSRLTVL.

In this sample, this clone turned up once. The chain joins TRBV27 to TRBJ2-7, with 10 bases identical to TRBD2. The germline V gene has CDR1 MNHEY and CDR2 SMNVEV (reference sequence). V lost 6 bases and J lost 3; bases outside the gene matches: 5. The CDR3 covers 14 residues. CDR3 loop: CASSLAGVDYEQYF. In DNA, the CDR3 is TGTGCCAGCAGCCTAGCGGGAGTGGACTACGAGCAGTACTTC.

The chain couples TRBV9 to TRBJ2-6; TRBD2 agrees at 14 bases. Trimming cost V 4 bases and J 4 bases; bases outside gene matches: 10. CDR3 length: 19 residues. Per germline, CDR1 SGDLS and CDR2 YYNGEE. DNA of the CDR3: TGTGCCAGCAGCCTTTATCCGGGACTAGCGGGAGCGGGGGCCAACGTCCTGACTTTC. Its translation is CASSLYPGLAGAGANVLTF.

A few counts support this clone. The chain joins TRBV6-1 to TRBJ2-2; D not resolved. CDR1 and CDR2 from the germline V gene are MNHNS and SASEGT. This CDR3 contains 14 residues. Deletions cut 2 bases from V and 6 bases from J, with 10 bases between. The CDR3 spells CASSEIPPAGELFF. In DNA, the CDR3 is TGTGCCAGCAGTGAAATCCCACCGGCCGGGGAGCTGTTTTTT.

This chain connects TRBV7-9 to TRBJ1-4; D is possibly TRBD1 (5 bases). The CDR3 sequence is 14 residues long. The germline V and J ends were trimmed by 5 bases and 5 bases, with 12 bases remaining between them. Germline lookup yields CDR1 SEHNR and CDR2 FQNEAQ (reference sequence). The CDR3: CASSRGGGNEKLFF. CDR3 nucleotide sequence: TGTGCCAGCAGCCGGGGGGGTGGAAATGAAAAACTGTTTTTT.

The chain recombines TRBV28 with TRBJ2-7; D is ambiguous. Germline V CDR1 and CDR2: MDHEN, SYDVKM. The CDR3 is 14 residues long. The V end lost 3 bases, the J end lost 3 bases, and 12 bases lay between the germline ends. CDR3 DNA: TGTGCCAGCAGTTTGGGCCCCCAGTACTACGAGCAGTACTTC. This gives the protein CASSLGPQYYEQYF.

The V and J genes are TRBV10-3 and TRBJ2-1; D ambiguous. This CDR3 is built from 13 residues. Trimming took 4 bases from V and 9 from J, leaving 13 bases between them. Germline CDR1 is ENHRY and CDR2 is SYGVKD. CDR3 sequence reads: CAISAPGLSEQFF. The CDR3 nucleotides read TGTGCCATCAGTGCGCCGGGCCTCTCTGAGCAGTTCTTC.

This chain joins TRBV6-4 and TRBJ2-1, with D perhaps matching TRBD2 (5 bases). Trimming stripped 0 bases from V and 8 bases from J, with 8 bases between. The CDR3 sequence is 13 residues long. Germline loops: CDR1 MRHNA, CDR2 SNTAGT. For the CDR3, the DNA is TGTGCCAGCAGTGACTCGATGGGAGATGAGCAGTTCTTC. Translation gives CASSDSMGDEQFF.

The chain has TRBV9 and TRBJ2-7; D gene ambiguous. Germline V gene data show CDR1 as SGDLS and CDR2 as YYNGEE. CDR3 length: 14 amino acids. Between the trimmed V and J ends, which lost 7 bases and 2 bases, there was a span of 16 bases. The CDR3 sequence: CASGTGSNPYEQYF. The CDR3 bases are TGTGCCAGCGGAACCGGGTCGAACCCCTACGAGCAGTACTTC.

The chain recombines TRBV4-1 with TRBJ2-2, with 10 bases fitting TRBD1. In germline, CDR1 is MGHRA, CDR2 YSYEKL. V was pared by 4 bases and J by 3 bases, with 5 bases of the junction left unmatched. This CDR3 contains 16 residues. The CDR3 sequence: CASSPLGQGDTGELFF. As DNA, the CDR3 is TGCGCCAGCAGCCCGCTCGGACAGGGGGACACCGGGGAGCTGTTTTTT.

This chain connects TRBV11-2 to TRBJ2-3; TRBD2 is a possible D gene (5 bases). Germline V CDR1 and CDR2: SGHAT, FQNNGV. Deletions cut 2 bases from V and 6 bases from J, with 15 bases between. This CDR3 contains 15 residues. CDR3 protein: CASSLYRRAGDTQYF. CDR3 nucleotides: TGTGCCAGCAGCTTATACCGCCGGGCGGGCGATACGCAGTATTTT.

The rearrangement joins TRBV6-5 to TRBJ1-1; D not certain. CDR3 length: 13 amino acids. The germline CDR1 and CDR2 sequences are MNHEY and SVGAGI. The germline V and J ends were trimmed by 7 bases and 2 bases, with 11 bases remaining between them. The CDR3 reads CASTTTDNTEAFF. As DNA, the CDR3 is TGTGCCAGCACTACGACGGATAACACTGAAGCTTTCTTT.

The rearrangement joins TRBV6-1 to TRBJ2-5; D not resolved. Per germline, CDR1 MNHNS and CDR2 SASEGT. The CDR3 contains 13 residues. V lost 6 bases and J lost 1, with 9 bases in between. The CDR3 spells CASRTLGQETQYF. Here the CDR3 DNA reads TGTGCCAGCAGGACCTTAGGCCAAGAGACCCAGTACTTC.

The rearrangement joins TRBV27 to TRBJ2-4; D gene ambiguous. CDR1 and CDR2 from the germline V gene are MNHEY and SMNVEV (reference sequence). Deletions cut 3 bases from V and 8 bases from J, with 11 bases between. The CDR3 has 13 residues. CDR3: CASSFLPPDIQYF. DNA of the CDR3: TGTGCCAGCAGTTTTCTGCCCCCAGACATTCAGTACTTC.

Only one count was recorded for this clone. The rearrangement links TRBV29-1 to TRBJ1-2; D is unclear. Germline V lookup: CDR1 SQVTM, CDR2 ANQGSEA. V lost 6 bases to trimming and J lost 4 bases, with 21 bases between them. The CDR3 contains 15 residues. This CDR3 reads CSVPGLSPLPYGYTF. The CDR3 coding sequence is TGCAGCGTCCCCGGACTATCCCCTCTCCCCTATGGCTACACCTTC. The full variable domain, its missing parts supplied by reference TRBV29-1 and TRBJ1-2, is SAVISQKPSRDICQRGTSLTIQCQVDSQVTMMFWYRQQPGQSLTLIATANQGSEATYESGFVIDKFPISRPNLTFSTLTVSNMSPEDSSIYLCSVPGLSPLPYGYTFGSGTRLTVV.

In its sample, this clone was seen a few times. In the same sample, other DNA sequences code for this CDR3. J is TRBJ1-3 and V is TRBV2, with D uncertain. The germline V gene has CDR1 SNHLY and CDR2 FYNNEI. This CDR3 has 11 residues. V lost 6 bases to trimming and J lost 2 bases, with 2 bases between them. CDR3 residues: CASRTGNTIYF. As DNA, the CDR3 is TGTGCCAGCAGGACTGGAAACACCATATATTTT. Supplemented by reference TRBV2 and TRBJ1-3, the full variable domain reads EPEVTQTPSHQVTQMGQEVILRCVPISNHLYFYWYRQILGQKVEFLVSFYNNEISEKSEIFDDQFSVERPDGSNFTLKIRSTKLEDSAMYFCASRTGNTIYFGEGSWLTVV.

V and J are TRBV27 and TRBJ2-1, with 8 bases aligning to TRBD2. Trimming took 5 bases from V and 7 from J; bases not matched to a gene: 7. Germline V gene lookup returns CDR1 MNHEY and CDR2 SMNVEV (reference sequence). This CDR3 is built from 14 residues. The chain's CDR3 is CASSILGGVNEQFF. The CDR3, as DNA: TGTGCCAGCAGTATACTCGGGGGGGTGAATGAGCAGTTCTTC.

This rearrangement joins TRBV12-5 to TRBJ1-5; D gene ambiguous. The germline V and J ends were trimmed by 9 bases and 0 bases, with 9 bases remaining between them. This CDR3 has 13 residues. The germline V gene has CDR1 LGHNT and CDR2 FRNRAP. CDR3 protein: CASSPSSNQPQHF. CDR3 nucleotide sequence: TGTGCTAGCAGCCCTTCTAGCAATCAGCCCCAGCATTTT.

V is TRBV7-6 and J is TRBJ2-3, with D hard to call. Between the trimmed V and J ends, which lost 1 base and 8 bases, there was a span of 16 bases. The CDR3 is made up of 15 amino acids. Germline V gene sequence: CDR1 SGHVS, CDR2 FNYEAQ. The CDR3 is CASSLEGWSRVTQYF. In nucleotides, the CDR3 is TGTGCCAGCAGCTTAGAAGGTTGGAGTCGAGTTACGCAGTATTTT. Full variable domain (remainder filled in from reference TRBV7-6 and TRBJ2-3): GAGVSQSPRYKVTKRGQDVALRCDPISGHVSLYWYRQALGQGPEFLTYFNYEAQQDKSGLPNDRFSAERPEGSISTLTIQRTEQRDSAMYRCASSLEGWSRVTQYFGPGTRLTVL.

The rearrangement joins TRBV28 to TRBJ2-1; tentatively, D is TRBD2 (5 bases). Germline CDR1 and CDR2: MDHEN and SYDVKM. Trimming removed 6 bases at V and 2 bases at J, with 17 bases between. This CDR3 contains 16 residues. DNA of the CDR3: TGTGCCAGCAGCCAGGCGGGCCATACTCCCTACAATGAGCAGTTCTTC. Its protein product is CASSQAGHTPYNEQFF.

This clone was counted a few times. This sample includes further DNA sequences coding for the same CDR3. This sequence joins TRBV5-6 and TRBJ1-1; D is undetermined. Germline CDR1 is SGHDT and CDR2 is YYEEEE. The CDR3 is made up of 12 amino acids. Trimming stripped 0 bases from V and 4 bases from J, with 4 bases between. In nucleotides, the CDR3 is TGTGCCAGCAGCTTGGGGAGCACTGAAGCTTTCTTT. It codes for CASSLGSTEAFF.

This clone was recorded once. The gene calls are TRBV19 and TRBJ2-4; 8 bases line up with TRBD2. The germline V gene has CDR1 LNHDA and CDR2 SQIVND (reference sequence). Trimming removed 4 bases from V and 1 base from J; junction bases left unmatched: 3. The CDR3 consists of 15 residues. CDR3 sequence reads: CASSNEREAKNIQYF. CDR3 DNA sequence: TGTGCCAGTAGTAATGAGCGGGAGGCCAAAAACATTCAGTACTTC.